The 3 T cell receptor beta chains presented below share a single source sample, sequenced in a study of blood T cell repertoires in COVID-19 (TCRdb year 2020). Library creation used the immunoSEQ multiplex PCR assay. This is the immuneACCESS table as TCRdb keeps it, with only in-frame sequences that have V and J called. A part of the clones is gone; compared with another copy, unresolved V genes explain less than half, and the rest is unexplained. Here the sample has more than 95,000 clones; 88% occur a single time. In total, the top ten clones hold 1.5% to 1.9% of the sample. What was sequenced was peripheral blood. The receptors shown here come from a human donor in a cohort sampled during active COVID-19.

This rearrangement joins TRBV5-1 to TRBJ1-1, with TRBD1 matching 11 bases. There are 15 residues in the CDR3. J lost 6 bases, V lost 4 bases, and 8 bases had no gene match. The germline gives CDR1 SGHRS, CDR2 YFSETQ. CDR3 loop: CASSPHGQGASEAFF. The CDR3 DNA reads TGCGCCAGCAGCCCACACGGACAGGGGGCTTCTGAAGCTTTCTTT.

J is TRBJ2-7 and V is TRBV30, with TRBD1 matching over 8 bases. This CDR3 region has 13 residues. Germline V CDR1 and CDR2: GTSNPN, SVGIG (reference sequence). The ends lost 0 bases at V and 7 bases at J; junction bases unmatched: 5. CDR3: CAWSVGRGREQYF. The CDR3 nucleotides read TGTGCCTGGAGTGTGGGCAGGGGGCGAGAGCAGTACTTC.

The genes are TRBV11-3 and TRBJ2-3; 9 bases are a match to TRBD2. V trimming: 2 bases; J trimming: 5 bases; junction bases outside the gene matches: 8. Germline V gives CDR1 SGHNT, CDR2 YENEEA. This CDR3 has 16 amino acids. CDR3 in DNA: TGTGCCAGCAGCTTACGGGCGGGAGGGCCGGGAGATACGCAGTATTTT. Translated: CASSLRAGGPGDTQYF.